The 32 T cell receptor beta chains given below trace back to one sample, sequenced in a study of blood T cell repertoires in COVID-19. TCRdb's table, derived via immunoSEQ multiplex PCR, lists solely in-frame clones and lacks some. The table records a few hundred thousand clones, around 85% of them present only once. Source material: peripheral blood. Receptors were obtained from a young woman with acute or convalescent COVID-19.

This clone was observed a few times. The V and J genes are TRBV5-1 and TRBJ1-1; tentatively, D is TRBD1 (5 bases). Germline V CDR1 and CDR2: SGHRS, YFSETQ. V was pared by 4 bases and J by 1 base, with 11 bases between. The CDR3 contains 14 residues. The CDR3 DNA follows: TGCGCCAGCAGCGACACAACAGGGAACACTGAAGCTTTCTTT. This codes for CASSDTTGNTEAFF.

The chain links TRBV9 to TRBJ2-1; D is possibly TRBD2 (6 bases). Germline-derived CDR1 and CDR2 are SGDLS and YYNGEE. CDR3 length equals 15 residues. V lost 1 base and J lost 7, with 15 bases in between. The CDR3 reads CASSVTGEIFNEQFF. CDR3 nucleotides: TGTGCCAGCAGCGTAACGGGAGAGATATTTAATGAGCAGTTCTTC.

This clone came up once. This chain connects TRBV5-4 to TRBJ2-2; 9 bases fit TRBD1. The V gene's germline CDR1 is SGHNT and CDR2 YYREEE (reference sequence). This CDR3 is 15 amino acids long. The junction had 6 bases not matched to a gene; V was cut back by 4 bases and J by 5 bases. CDR3 bases: TGTGCCAGCAGCCTCCCGGGACAGGGAACCGGGGAGCTGTTTTTT. Amino acid sequence: CASSLPGQGTGELFF.

The chain has TRBV3-1 (or the pseudogene TRBV3-2) and TRBJ1-1, with TRBD1 matching over 8 bases. CDR3 length: 15 residues. Germline assignment: CDR1 LGHDT and CDR2 YNNKEL (reference sequence). V dropped 2 bases and J dropped 8; count of bases not matched to a gene: 10. Here the CDR3 reads CASSQWGQGALEAFF. In DNA, the CDR3 is TGTGCCAGCAGCCAATGGGGGCAGGGGGCTTTGGAAGCTTTCTTT.

This rearrangement joins TRBV7-6 to TRBJ2-7, with 7 bases identical to TRBD1. From germline, CDR1 is SGHVS and CDR2 FNYEAQ. CDR3 size: 15 residues. V shed 4 bases and J 4 bases; nucleotides not matched to a gene: 10. The CDR3 DNA is TGTGCCAGCAGCTCCGACAGGGATTGTGAGTACGAGCAGTACTTC. Its translation is CASSSDRDCEYEQYF.

The CDR3, as DNA: TGTGCCAGCAGCTTGACCAGGGGACAGGGGCCTTACGAGCAGTACTTC. It translates to CASSLTRGQGPYEQYF. This sequence joins TRBV5-4 and TRBJ2-7; TRBD1 matches at 10 bases. In germline, CDR1 is SGHNT, CDR2 YYREEE (reference sequence). This CDR3 spans 16 amino acids. After removal of 1 base from V and 4 bases from J, the junction contained 8 bases not matched to a gene.

V and J are TRBV6-1 and TRBJ1-1; D remains ambiguous. This CDR3 has 14 amino acids. Trimming left V 1 base short and J 1 base short, with 7 bases between. Germline V lookup: CDR1 MNHNS, CDR2 SASEGT. This CDR3 reads CASSEVDTNTEAFF. CDR3 nucleotide sequence: TGTGCCAGCAGTGAAGTCGACACGAACACTGAAGCTTTCTTT.

This clone appeared once. The identical CDR3 is also encoded by other nucleotide sequences in the sample. This sequence joins TRBV18 and TRBJ2-7; D uncertain. The V and J ends lost 0 bases and 0 bases respectively, with 3 bases between them. Germline loops: CDR1 KGHSH, CDR2 LQKENI. CDR3 length: 13 residues. The CDR3 region is CASSPPSSYEQYF. The CDR3 nucleotides are TGTGCCAGCTCACCACCGAGCTCCTACGAGCAGTACTTC.

The rearrangement uses TRBV6-1 and TRBJ2-7, with TRBD2 matching 7 bases. CDR1 and CDR2 (germline): MNHNS, SASEGT. The junction had 6 bases not matched to a gene; V was cut back by 2 bases and J by 5 bases. The CDR3 is 14 residues long. The DNA of the CDR3 is TGTGCCAGCAGTGAATGGGGGGGGGTGAACGAGCAGTACTTC. Protein sequence: CASSEWGGVNEQYF.

The V and J genes are TRBV5-1 and TRBJ1-4; 7 nucleotides match TRBD1. This CDR3 region has 16 residues. With V trimmed by 0 bases and J by 2 bases, 4 bases remained unmatched. From germline, CDR1 is SGHRS and CDR2 YFSETQ. The CDR3 DNA sequence: TGCGCCAGCAGCTTGGGCGCGACAGGGACTAATGAAAAACTGTTTTTT. Translated, it gives CASSLGATGTNEKLFF.

The V and J genes are TRBV18 and TRBJ2-7, with D tentatively TRBD1 (5 bases). V lost 3 bases to trimming and J lost 3 bases, with 12 bases between them. Germline values: CDR1 KGHSH, CDR2 LQKENI. The CDR3 loop spans 14 amino acids. CDR3: CASSPSTVYYEQYF. The CDR3 DNA sequence: TGTGCCAGCTCACCCTCGACAGTTTACTACGAGCAGTACTTC.

This clone came up once. The chain links TRBV12-1 to TRBJ1-5; the D segment call TRBD1 is taken from the table without a DNA check. TRBV12-1 is a pseudogene. The CDR3 has 15 amino acids. CDR3 in amino acids: CASSHRDRSNQPQHF. CDR3 in DNA: TGTGCCAGCAGCCATAGGGACAGGAGCAATCAGCCCCAGCATTTT.

CDR3 residues: CATCSVPGEKLFF. The CDR3 DNA follows: TGTGCCACCTGTTCGGTCCCAGGGGAAAAACTGTTTTTT. This chain links TRBV12-3 or TRBV12-4 with TRBJ1-4; TRBD1 might be the D (5 bases). This CDR3 is built from 13 residues. Trimming removed 10 bases at V and 8 bases at J, with 17 bases between.

V is TRBV30 and J is TRBJ1-2, with a possible D match to TRBD1 (5 bases). Germline V gene sequence: CDR1 GTSNPN, CDR2 SVGIG (reference sequence). Trimming removed 5 bases from V and 4 bases from J, with 11 bases in between. This CDR3 is built from 12 residues. The CDR3 loop is CAWGRGGYGYTF. In nucleotides, the CDR3 is TGTGCCTGGGGTCGGGGGGGCTATGGCTACACCTTC.

The chain links TRBV6-1 to TRBJ1-2, with D hard to call. Germline values: CDR1 MNHNS, CDR2 SASEGT. The CDR3 contains 14 residues. V dropped 1 base and J dropped 6 bases, with 12 bases sitting between them. The CDR3 protein is CASSEVTLAHGYTF. The CDR3 coding sequence is TGTGCCAGCAGTGAAGTAACATTGGCCCATGGCTACACCTTC.

The chain links TRBV5-6 to TRBJ2-5; 9 bases line up with TRBD2. This CDR3 is built from 14 residues. The J segment lost 5 bases and the V segment lost 7 bases, leaving 9 bases of the junction unmatched. Per the germline V gene, CDR1 is SGHDT and CDR2 is YYEEEE. The CDR3, as DNA: TGTGCCAGCTCGACGGCGGGAGGGGGTGAGACCCAGTACTTC. This codes for CASSTAGGGETQYF.

This clone was seen once. The V call is TRBV9, the J call TRBJ2-5, with D perhaps TRBD2 (5 bases). Trimming took 0 bases from V and 5 from J, leaving 17 bases between them. Per germline, CDR1 SGDLS and CDR2 YYNGEE. This CDR3 is built from 16 residues. The CDR3 sequence: CASSVDGRDLTETQYF. The CDR3 coding sequence is TGTGCCAGCAGCGTAGATGGACGGGATCTGACGGAGACCCAGTACTTC.

This clone was recorded once. V usage is TRBV9 and J usage is TRBJ1-3; 8 bases fit TRBD1. The CDR3 runs 15 residues. Germline-derived CDR1 and CDR2 are SGDLS and YYNGEE. J gave up 4 bases and V 1 base, and 4 bases lay outside the gene matches. The DNA of the CDR3 is TGTGCCAGCAGCGTACAGGGGGCTACAGGAAACACCATATATTTT. Translating gives CASSVQGATGNTIYF.

The CDR3 loop is CASRAGGGQYNEQFF. Written as DNA, the CDR3 is TGTGCCAGCCGCGCAGGGGGTGGTCAGTACAATGAGCAGTTCTTC. This sequence joins TRBV27 and TRBJ2-1, with TRBD1 identical over 7 bases. Germline lookup yields CDR1 MNHEY and CDR2 SMNVEV (reference sequence). The CDR3 consists of 15 residues. Trimming removed 8 bases from V and 4 bases from J; junction bases left unmatched: 11.

The chain employs TRBV7-9 and TRBJ2-7, with TRBD2 identical over 7 bases. J lost 3 bases, V lost 5 bases, and 22 bases had no gene match. The CDR3 is made up of 19 amino acids. Germline values: CDR1 SEHNR, CDR2 FQNEAQ (reference sequence). The DNA of the CDR3 is TGTGCCAGCAGCCAAACCGGTGATCACCTAGCGGACGCTTTCTACGAGCAGTACTTC. Protein product: CASSQTGDHLADAFYEQYF.

The chain carries TRBV29-1 and TRBJ2-1; 8 bases are shared with TRBD1. This CDR3 spans 16 amino acids. CDR1 and CDR2 from the germline V gene are SQVTM and ANQGSEA. Unmatched junction bases numbered 11, after V lost 5 bases and J lost 2 bases. CDR3 coding DNA: TGCAGCGTTAGGGGAGGACAGGGCAGCACCTACAATGAGCAGTTCTTC. Its translation: CSVRGGQGSTYNEQFF.

The CDR3 DNA sequence: TGTGCCAGCAGCCCCTCACTAGCGGGGCAAGAGACCCAGTACTTC. Protein product: CASSPSLAGQETQYF. The chain employs TRBV3-1 (or the pseudogene TRBV3-2) and TRBJ2-5; 10 bases are a match to TRBD2. Germline V gene lookup returns CDR1 LGHDT and CDR2 YNNKEL (reference sequence). The CDR3 runs to 15 residues. The trim removed 4 bases at V and 2 bases at J, leaving 4 bases unmatched.

The rearrangement joins TRBV4-1 to TRBJ1-2, with D maybe TRBD1 (5 bases). CDR1 and CDR2 (germline): MGHRA, YSYEKL. Trimming took off 5 bases at V and 4 bases at J, with 11 bases between the two ends. The CDR3 runs 13 residues. The CDR3 sequence is CASSRQFAYGYTF. The CDR3, as DNA: TGCGCCAGCAGCAGACAGTTTGCCTATGGCTACACCTTC.

This clone was seen only once. This chain links TRBV5-1 with TRBJ2-3, with 10 bases fitting TRBD2. The trim removed 4 bases at V and 6 bases at J, leaving 2 bases unmatched. This CDR3 is built from 13 residues. Germline lookup yields CDR1 SGHRS and CDR2 YFSETQ. As DNA, the CDR3 is TGCGCCAGCAGCCCTAGCGGGAGTGATACGCAGTATTTT. This translates into CASSPSGSDTQYF.

CDR3 DNA: TGCGCCAGCCGACTAGGAAGGGAAGATACGCAGTATTTT. This sequence encodes CASRLGREDTQYF. V and J are TRBV5-1 and TRBJ2-3; TRBD2 might be the D (6 bases). Deletions cut 7 bases from V and 5 bases from J, with 14 bases between. CDR1 is SGHRS and CDR2 is YFSETQ in the germline V gene. This CDR3 has 13 residues.

The chain carries TRBV3-1 (or the pseudogene TRBV3-2) and TRBJ2-7; possibly TRBD2 for D (5 bases). This CDR3 spans 13 amino acids. CDR1 is LGHDT, CDR2 YNNKEL, per germline (reference sequence). Trimming removed 1 base from V and 6 bases from J, with 10 bases in between. The CDR3 DNA sequence: TGTGCCAGCAGCCAAGGTCAAAGCGGCGAGCAGTACTTC. The encoded protein is CASSQGQSGEQYF.

V and J are TRBV7-3 and TRBJ2-1; maybe TRBD2 (5 bases). Germline assignment: CDR1 SGHTA and CDR2 FQGTGA. Trimming removed 8 bases from V and 5 bases from J, with 10 bases in between. CDR3 size: 12 residues. The CDR3: CASAARDNEQFF. CDR3 in DNA: TGTGCCAGCGCGGCGAGGGACAATGAGCAGTTCTTC. Full variable domain (outside the CDR3, taken from reference TRBV7-3 and TRBJ2-1): GAGVSQTPSNKVTEKGKYVELRCDPISGHTALYWYRQSLGQGPEFLIYFQGTGAADDSGLPNDRFFAVRPEGSVSTLKIQRTERGDSAVYLCASAARDNEQFFGPGTRLTVL.

The J gene is TRBJ2-3, the V gene TRBV10-1; TRBD2 matches 11 bases. Germline trimming cut 9 bases from V and 5 bases from J; bases unmatched to any gene: 16. This CDR3 comprises 17 residues. Germline CDR1 WNHNN, CDR2 SYGVQD (reference sequence). CDR3 bases: TGCGCCAGTGGGGAGGGTCCTAGCGGGAGGTCCAGAGATACGCAGTATTTT. Translating gives CASGEGPSGRSRDTQYF.

The chain carries TRBV5-4 and TRBJ2-7; D possibly corresponds to TRBD1 (5 bases). Germline values: CDR1 SGHNT, CDR2 YYREEE (reference sequence). V lost 1 base, J lost 8 bases, and 13 bases lay in between. The length of the CDR3 is 13 residues. Here the CDR3 DNA reads TGTGCCAGCAGCTTGTCTTGGGCAGGGCAGCAGTACTTC. This codes for CASSLSWAGQQYF.

The CDR3 is CASSLGTGGVDTQYF. For the CDR3, the DNA is TGCGCCAGCAGCTTGGGTACAGGGGGAGTAGATACGCAGTATTTT. The rearrangement uses TRBV5-1 and TRBJ2-3; 8 nucleotides align to TRBD1. This CDR3 is built from 15 residues. With V trimmed by 0 bases and J by 5 bases, 5 bases remained unmatched. In germline, CDR1 is SGHRS, CDR2 YFSETQ.

V gene TRBV7-9 combines with J gene TRBJ2-5; 8 bases are shared with TRBD2. Germline values: CDR1 SEHNR, CDR2 FQNEAQ (reference sequence). V lost 7 bases, J lost 2 bases, and 9 bases stayed unmatched. CDR3 length: 15 residues. The CDR3 nucleotides are TGTGCCAGCACACTCCTAACTAGCGGACAAGAGACCCAGTACTTC. As protein: CASTLLTSGQETQYF. The variable domain in full, completed from reference TRBV7-9 and TRBJ2-5, reads DTGVSQNPRHKITKRGQNVTFRCDPISEHNRLYWYRQTLGQGPEFLTYFQNEAQLEKSRLLSDRFSAERPKGSFSTLEIQRTEQGDSAMYLCASTLLTSGQETQYFGPGTRLLVL.

This clone appeared many times. The chain joins TRBV12-5 to TRBJ1-1; D remains ambiguous. V lost 1 base and J 0 bases, leaving 9 bases between the germline ends. Germline lookup yields CDR1 LGHNT and CDR2 FRNRAP. The CDR3 has 15 amino acids. CDR3 nucleotide sequence: TGTGCTAGTGGTTTGGGACTTTCCATGAACACTGAAGCTTTCTTT. Protein product: CASGLGLSMNTEAFF.